This T cell receptor beta chain was observed in a study of shared clonotypes between healthy human individuals. Original data processing: Filtering differed, since immunoSEQ gave only junction sequences and no quality scores. Method: immunoSEQ multiplex PCR; TCRdb's copy keeps in-frame clones and lacks some. V, J and clone size were drawn from that table, and D and trimming were deduced from the DNA. Here the sample spans 2.3 million or so clones, approximately 93% being singletons. Germline V gives CDR1 ENHRY, CDR2 SYGVKD. This CDR3 is 13 amino acids long. The V segment lost 8 bases and the J segment 0 bases; nucleotides outside the gene matches: 4.

The sequenced sample was naive CD4+ T cells from PBMCs. Subset here: CD45RA+ positively selected. The origin of this receptor is a man between 18 and 35 years old in good health. Some clones in this sample may be carry-over from other donors' samples. The genes are TRBV10-3 and TRBJ2-7; 7 nucleotides line up with TRBD1. CDR3 bases: TGTGCCATCGGGACAGCCCCCTCCTACGAGCAGTACTTC. It encodes CAIGTAPSYEQYF.